This note documents a single T cell receptor beta chain sequence. No antigen is known for it. One end of the junction is discordant with germline, which a read error may explain. Genomic DNA was employed as the template in profiling TCR beta VDJ and CDR3. MiXCR, applied by TCRdb to the reads, yields one record per CDR3 protein. The sample contains about 210,000 distinct CDR3 sequences, roughly 35% of which appear only once. This specimen comes from a study of CD8+CD57+ T cells in acquired aplastic anemia. Study context: Recorded DNA amounts for sorted CD4+ and CD8+ cells had an average of approximately 2.9 ug. Roughly 10.8 million reads were obtained on average for healthy donor CD4+ cells. Study observations and caveats: With respect to CD8+ Simpson's diversity, patients and controls did not differ significantly. There were roughly 28 CD8+ CDR3 sequences that occurred in both patients and controls.

The germline gives CDR1 MNHEY, CDR2 SVGAGI. The CDR3 length is 13 residues. This receptor was identified in a human donor in good health, serving as a control. The chain couples TRBV6-5 to TRBJ2-7; D is unclear. Sample: sorted CD4+, CD8+, or CD8+CD57+ T cells (not recorded which) from PBMCs. CDR3 nucleotide sequence: TGTGCCAGCAGTCACCTGGGCTCCTACGGGCAGTACTTC. This gives the protein CASSHLGSYGQYF.